This TCR beta chain was recorded in a study of Ad26.COV2.S vaccination and SARS-CoV-2 variants (dated by TCRdb to the early 2020s). Concerning the study at large: Donors in the vaccine arm were drawn from COV1001, a phase I-IIa trial of Ad26.COV2.S in healthy adults that was multicentre, randomized, double-blind and placebo-controlled. Ad26.COV2.S was administered intramuscularly at 5 x 10^10 or 1 x 10^11 viral particles, either as a single shot or as two shots given 56 days apart. Trial participants were randomized into five groups of five: low-dose or high-dose Ad26.COV2.S given once or twice, or placebo on both occasions. The specificity and breadth of SARS-CoV-2-reactive T cell receptors after Ad26.COV2.S vaccination were assessed by TCRbeta repertoire sequencing. Investigators did not know the trial group allocation while performing experiments and assessing outcomes. The TCR-sequenced set comprised around 30 samples: around 20 Ad26.COV2.S vaccine recipients, 5 placebo recipients and 8 SARS-CoV-2 convalescent individuals.

The meaning of the sample's treatment or condition label: approximately 18 received Ad26.COV2.S at low or high dose, single or two shots; 5 received placebo; per-sample allocation not given. For vaccine and placebo recipients, the sequenced repertoires came from samples collected on day 63 after the first injection. Between 29 July and 7 August 2020, Cohort 1b enrolled about 27 adults aged 18-55 years at one site in Boston, USA. Ad26.COV2.S was a replication-incompetent adenovirus type 26 vector that expressed a prefusion-stabilized SARS-CoV-2 spike protein derived from the original Wuhan strain. Sequences SQVTM (CDR1) and ANQGSEA (CDR2) are obtained from the germline V gene. Taken from cysteine to phenylalanine, the CDR3 has 13 residues. Only the CDR3 part of the read is kept: 39 bases, read in frame from the first base. Trimming accounts for 6 bases at V and 3 bases at J, while the number of junction bases matched to no gene is 5.

Summary of the overall study and its limitations: Non-spike TCR breadth was comparable between vaccine and placebo recipients, consistent with the vaccine containing only spike. Substantial breadth of spike-specific CD8+ and CD4+ T cell responses was reported after vaccination. According to the authors, total T cell responses may have been underestimated by the TCR breadth and depth analyses. The study lacked the statistical power to compare responses across vaccine doses or regimens. Compared with placebo recipients, Ad26.COV2.S recipients showed higher spike-specific TCR breadth (P = 0.0014).

The immunoSEQ Assay was used to sequence TCRbeta CDR3 regions. After extraction, genomic DNA underwent amplification by bias-controlled multiplex PCR, followed by high-throughput sequencing. The paper's data handling went like this. Collapsing and filtering of sequences were performed to quantify the absolute abundance of each unique TCRbeta CDR3 region. Usable DNA was measured by amplifying reference genes present in all nucleated cells, and TCRbeta template counts were normalized to that usable DNA to estimate T cell fraction. Repertoire TCRs were annotated as SARS-CoV-2-specific by exact matching of V gene, CDR3 amino acid sequence and J gene to a known reactive TCR set. The reference SARS-CoV-2 TCR set was obtained from MIRA and was filtered for enrichment in COVID-19-positive ImmuneCODE repertoires, whereby public or cross-reactive TCRs were removed. Drawing on the MIRA antigens, annotated TCRs were analysed further at the level of specific ORF or position within ORF. Breadth was defined as annotated unique rearrangements over total unique productive rearrangements; depth was the summed frequency of those rearrangements. Two-sided Wilcoxon rank-sum tests were applied when comparing TCR breadth between groups. The clones in this table, taken by TCRdb from immuneACCESS, are in-frame only. Not every clone is retained; where verified, under half of the shortfall comes from an unresolved V gene, and the cause of the rest is unknown. For V, J and clone size, that table is used; D and trimming come from the DNA. In all, the sample holds approximately 420,000 clones, and approximately 90% of those were seen once. The ten largest clones capture less than 4% of the sample.

Worth noting for this clone: The antigen it binds to is not known. One base away there is no much larger clone; base qualities are not given.

This chain is built from TRBV29-1 and TRBJ2-7; the central 10 bases match TRBD1. The source is a person aged 18 to 65 who received the Ad26.COV2.S COVID-19 vaccine or a placebo. The sequences come from peripheral blood, collected in a trial of Ad26.COV2.S vaccine versus placebo. The CDR3 region reads CSVSRTGGYEQYF. The DNA sequence follows: TGCAGCGTCTCCCGGACAGGGGGCTACGAGCAGTACTTC.